This T cell receptor beta chain emerged from a study of T cell responses to AZD1222 COVID-19 vaccine. The CDR3 length is 18 residues. The germline V and J ends were trimmed by 3 bases and 0 bases, with 17 bases remaining between them. Germline CDR1 is LGHDT and CDR2 is YNNKEL (reference sequence). Assay: immunoSEQ multiplex PCR; the TCRdb copy retains only in-frame clones and omits some. The sample includes 150,000 to 200,000 clones, around 90% seen only once; the top ten take 2.6%. This clone was found a few times. The clonotype originates from an adult in good health. V gene TRBV3-1 (or the pseudogene TRBV3-2) combines with J gene TRBJ1-4; possible D gene TRBD1, 5 bases. This sample comprised peripheral blood, obtained on day 0 of AZD1222 vaccination. The CDR3 region is CASSQATVDLATNEKLFF. The CDR3 DNA reads as TGTGCCAGCAGCCAGGCGACAGTGGATCTCGCAACTAATGAAAAACTGTTTTTT.